Listed below are T cell receptor beta chains from one sample, sequenced in a study of metastatic and nonmetastatic thyroid tumors. TCRdb reanalyzed the PCR reads with MiXCR. Of some 11,000 clones listed, 25% to 35% are singletons. The source material was tumor tissue. The receptors shown here come from a female donor with papillary thyroid cancer or a benign thyroid nodule (not recorded which). Some clones in this sample may be carry-over from other donors' samples. CDR3s include the opening cysteine and the closing phenylalanine or tryptophan. Each record gives: CDR3 protein, CDR3 DNA, V gene, D gene, clone size, J gene. A D gene is named only where the DNA matches it firmly. Size values are once, few and many counts, or a class for expanded clones, and some rows have none.

CASSPGSYEQYF TGTGCCAGCAGCCCCGGCTCCTACGAGCAGTACTTC TRBV14 . few TRBJ2-7
CASSYEGTRPYGYTF TGTGCCAGCAGTTACGAGGGGACTCGCCCCTATGGCTACACCTTC TRBV6-6 . few TRBJ1-2
CASSDGDRGRPEKLFF TGTGCCAGCAGTGATGGGGACAGGGGGCGACCTGAAAAACTGTTTTTT TRBV25-1 TRBD1 few TRBJ1-4
CASRELTSYEQYF TGTGCCAGCAGGGAGTTAACCTCCTACGAGCAGTACTTC TRBV27 . medium-sized TRBJ2-7
CASIQTGLLGELFF TGCGCCAGCATCCAGACGGGCCTGCTCGGGGAGCTGTTTTTT TRBV5-1 . . TRBJ2-2
CSARSRRGTYEQYF TGCAGTGCTAGATCCAGGAGGGGAACCTACGAGCAGTACTTC TRBV20-1 . . TRBJ2-7
CASRHAGSPDEQYF TGTGCCAGTAGGCACGCAGGGAGTCCAGACGAGCAGTACTTC TRBV19 . large TRBJ2-7
CASSTRDSLGYEQYF TGTGCCAGCAGCACTAGGGACTCCTTGGGCTACGAGCAGTACTTC TRBV11-2 . . TRBJ2-7
CASSLGLGPLSRRSPLHF TGCGCCAGCAGCTTGGGTTTGGGCCCGCTCTCACGGCGTTCACCCCTCCACTTT TRBV5-1 . many TRBJ1-6
CSGTLSYNEQFF TGCAGTGGAACCCTCTCCTACAATGAGCAGTTCTTC TRBV20-1 . . TRBJ2-1
CASSLPPTDTQYF TGTGCCAGCAGCTTGCCCCCCACAGATACGCAGTATTTT TRBV5-6 . many TRBJ2-3
CASTGTTEKLFF TGTGCCAGCACTGGGACGACTGAAAAACTGTTTTTT TRBV6-1 . . TRBJ1-4
CDSSPYQDAGNTIYF TGTGACAGCAGCCCATATCAGGACGCTGGAAACACCATATATTTT TRBV7-2 . once TRBJ1-3
CASSAKGFDAGELFF TGTGCCAGCAGTGCCAAGGGGTTTGACGCCGGGGAGCTGTTTTTT TRBV6-1 . medium-sized TRBJ2-2
CASSLRFQETQYF TGTGCCAGCAGCTTGAGGTTCCAAGAGACCCAGTACTTC TRBV5-8 . once TRBJ2-5
CASSLWGRWTDSDTQYF TGTGCCAGCAGCTTATGGGGAAGATGGACAGATTCAGATACGCAGTATTTT TRBV5-6 . . TRBJ2-3
CASSLAGTLASSYEQYF TGTGCCAGCAGCTTAGCCGGGACGTTGGCGAGCTCCTACGAGCAGTACTTC TRBV7-8 . . TRBJ2-7
CASSFSGEDGYTF TGTGCCAGCAGTTTCTCAGGGGAAGATGGCTACACCTTC TRBV28 . few TRBJ1-2
CASSFRHGELFF TGTGCCAGCAGTTTCCGCCACGGGGAGCTGTTTTTT TRBV12-3/TRBV12-4 . few TRBJ2-2
CASSTLSGTGYEKLFF TGTGCCAGTAGTACTCTATCCGGGACAGGGTACGAAAAACTGTTTTTT TRBV19 TRBD1 . TRBJ1-4
CASSLGPGDTQYF TGCGCCAGCAGCTTGGGGCCCGGAGATACGCAGTATTTT TRBV5-1 . . TRBJ2-3
CASREGNMNTEAFF TGTGCCAGCAGGGAAGGAAATATGAACACTGAAGCTTTCTTT TRBV2 . medium-sized TRBJ1-1
CASSPPTGLFEKLFF TGTGCCAGCAGTCCCCCGACAGGGCTCTTCGAAAAACTGTTTTTT TRBV28 TRBD1 few TRBJ1-4
CASMGTGRLSGANVLTF TGCGCCAGCATGGGGACAGGGCGCCTCTCTGGGGCCAACGTCCTGACTTTC TRBV5-1 TRBD1 medium-sized TRBJ2-6
CASSSTRDRGEKAGAFF TGTGCCAGCAGCTCGACCCGGGACAGGGGCGAAAAGGCAGGAGCTTTCTTT TRBV13 TRBD1 . TRBJ1-1
CASSFGAGSNEQFF TGCGCCAGCAGCTTTGGCGCCGGAAGCAATGAGCAGTTCTTC TRBV5-1 . medium-sized TRBJ2-1
CASSIRAGYGQETQYF TGTGCCAGCAGCATAAGGGCAGGGTATGGCCAAGAGACCCAGTACTTC TRBV5-5 . . TRBJ2-5
CANTETDIRNTEAFF TGCGCCAACACAGAGACAGACATTAGGAACACTGAAGCTTTCTTT TRBV5-1 . . TRBJ1-1
CASSYQGAYNEQFF TGTGCCAGCAGTTACCAGGGGGCCTACAATGAGCAGTTCTTC TRBV6-6 TRBD1 few TRBJ2-1
CASSLEPSGSYEQFF TGTGCCAGCAGCTTAGAGCCTAGCGGGAGCTATGAGCAGTTCTTC TRBV11-2 TRBD2 many TRBJ2-1
CASSELLAAYNEQFF TGTGCCAGCAGTGAATTGCTAGCAGCCTACAATGAGCAGTTCTTC TRBV6-1 . medium-sized TRBJ2-1
CASHVGLWGENQPQHF TGTGCCAGCCACGTGGGGCTCTGGGGGGAAAATCAGCCCCAGCATTTT TRBV28 . few TRBJ1-5
CSAPRTDTQYF TGCAGTGCACCGAGAACAGATACGCAGTATTTT TRBV20-1 . . TRBJ2-3
CASSPTGLADTDTQYF TGTGCCAGCAGCCCGACGGGACTAGCGGACACAGATACGCAGTATTTT TRBV11-3 TRBD2 many TRBJ2-3
CSATGQGVGTEAFF TGCAGTGCTACCGGACAGGGAGTGGGCACTGAAGCTTTCTTT TRBV20-1 TRBD1 medium-sized TRBJ1-1
CASSGMSGQGFGGYTF TGTGCCAGCAGCGGGATGTCGGGACAGGGGTTTGGTGGCTACACCTTC TRBV11-1 TRBD1 . TRBJ1-2
CASSRVTYNEQFF TGCGCCAGCAGCCGGGTGACCTACAATGAGCAGTTCTTC TRBV10-1 . few TRBJ2-1
CSARGTEQSSGANVLTF TGCAGTGCTAGAGGGACAGAACAGAGCTCTGGGGCCAACGTCCTGACTTTC TRBV20-1 . . TRBJ2-6
CSVEGLEAGNTIYF TGCAGCGTTGAGGGACTTGAAGCGGGAAACACCATATATTTT TRBV29-1 . many TRBJ1-3
CASSQGGGRPYNEQFF TGTGCCAGCAGCCAAGGGGGCGGGAGACCCTACAATGAGCAGTTCTTC TRBV7-3 . many TRBJ2-1
CASSSTDSVGTQYF TGTGCCAGCAGTTCTACGGACAGCGTGGGGACCCAGTACTTC TRBV6-1 . medium-sized TRBJ2-5
CASSLGLVETDTQYF TGCGCCAGCAGCTTGGGCCTAGTTGAGACAGATACGCAGTATTTT TRBV5-1 . many TRBJ2-3
CASSEAGGPYNEQFF TGTGCCAGCAGTGAAGCGGGAGGACCGTACAATGAGCAGTTCTTC TRBV6-1 . medium-sized TRBJ2-1
CASSRPGHTQAFF TGTGCCAGCAGCCGCCCGGGACACACTCAAGCTTTCTTT TRBV6-1 . few TRBJ1-1